This T cell receptor (beta chain) comes out of a study of cytomegalovirus exposure and HLA in healthy donors (dated by TCRdb to 2016 to 2017). At the level of the whole study: According to an earlier analysis of around 600 of the donors, 150 million to 200 million T cells yielded over 90 million unique TCR beta sequences and around 300 Gb of sequence data. An early release that covered about 600 HLA-typed donors contained about 300 gigabases of sequencing data and roughly 84 million unique TCR sequences. Among the approximately 400 genotyped donors, approximately 76% belonged to the genetic ancestry cluster associated with self-reported Caucasian donors. The aim of the study was to test whether cataloging public T cell receptors could identify signatures of past pathogen exposure. The study used immunosequencing to profile the T cell repertoires of approximately 630 subjects and linked those repertoires to cytomegalovirus serostatus. Along with the roughly 670-subject first cohort, a separate validation cohort of 120 different subjects was used. The study combined high-throughput TCR immunosequencing, statistical association of individual TCRs with disease status, and machine learning to predict cytomegalovirus infection status. A later analysis re-examined previously published TCR beta repertoires from roughly 650 donors and added high-resolution HLA genotyping to investigate patterns of TCR occurrence. The later analysis used no new phenotypic data to find candidate immune exposures, relying instead on TCR beta sequences and their occurrence across donors. In an earlier analysis of over 550 of the donors, high-throughput TCR beta sequencing was used to judge whether each TCR beta V gene segment behaved as functional or pseudogenic. Alongside the repertoire data, information on donor age, sex, ethnicity and CMV serostatus was compiled. In a later genetic analysis, genome-wide SNP genotypes for about 55% of the 666 donors were used, and that subset was treated as a discovery cohort. All discovery cohort repertoires had been generated using a single sequencing platform. Both class I and class II loci were covered by HLA typing, at four-digit resolution. Typing coverage differed by locus: A, B, C, DRB1 and DQB1 were typed in roughly 620-630 donors, DQA1 in around 500, DPA1 in around 580, and DPB1 in 400 to 490. A handful of DR-DQ haplotypes were handled as single units for association and clustering because linkage in the cohort was strong. Across about 370 genotyped donors of the cohort, an average of about 250,000 unique TCR beta nucleotide sequences per donor were sequenced, and roughly a sixth of those sequences were non-productive. The full study reports these points: A later analysis found that TCR association rates varied across HLA loci, with DRB1 alleles showing the most associated TCRs and HLA-C alleles the fewest. An association between a missense DCLRE1C variant and V-gene and J-gene trimming of TCR beta chains was found in a later genetic analysis and replicated in an independent cohort. A later analysis associated some 17,000 TCR beta sequences with specific HLA alleles at a false discovery rate of 0.05. In this cohort, only TCR beta chains were sequenced, and detectable features were limited by the absence of alpha or paired-chain data. Across donors, most TCR sequences were observed very rarely, whereas some public TCRs were present in many individuals. A few of the identified cytomegalovirus-associated TCR beta chains were confirmed in vitro to be specific for cytomegalovirus antigens. A further reported finding was that TCR beta sequences accurately predicted the HLA-A and HLA-B alleles for most subjects in the first cohort. It was suggested by the authors that the approach could potentially be generalized to other disease states and immunological phenotypes. An earlier analysis of 587 of the donors showed that most TCR beta V segments appeared in productive rearrangements either about 87% or about 30% of the time, which broadly matched IMGT annotations. Immune exposure information for the cohort was limited to CMV serostatus. A group of highly shared sequence variants was considered likely to be a technical artifact of the sequencing pipeline. Assigning TCR associations to individual alleles was difficult when HLA alleles, especially DR and DQ, strongly co-occurred. Most CMV-associated TCR beta chains appeared to be HLA-restricted in a later analysis, and the HLA associations seemed to be driven largely by CMV exposure. According to a later analysis, parvovirus B19, influenza, CMV and Epstein-Barr virus appeared linked to several top co-occurrence clusters. The classifier was reported to diagnose cytomegalovirus status with high specificity and sensitivity in both the original cohort and the validation cohort. Because counts were too low, roughly 17 rarely observed V segments, including chromosome 9 orphons, were left out of the earlier analysis of a few hundred of the donors. Presence/absence analyses assumed roughly uniform sequencing depth across donors, an assumption that may not hold. Some IMGT-functional V segments, including TRBV6-2 and TRBV6-3, could not be distinguished by the 87-base-pair reads and were therefore excluded. Correlated functional status among segregating V segments might be attributable to linkage disequilibrium, but an unknown experimental factor could not be ruled out. The study listed 150 to 200 TCR beta chains as associated with cytomegalovirus. In a later genetic analysis, fewer N-insertions in productive TCRs were reported among donors in an Asian-associated ancestry cluster than the roughly 700-donor mean. Compared with equally common non-associated chains, HLA-associated TCR beta chains in a later analysis were more clonally expanded and had lower generation probabilities. Because HLA typing was missing for some donors at each locus, association tests included only the typed subset.

V gives up 5 bases and J gives up 5 bases, and the segment between their germline ends measures 18 bases. CDR1 is given as MDHEN and CDR2 as SYDVKM, both from the germline V gene. From the cysteine through the phenylalanine, the CDR3 covers 15 amino acids. The only DNA kept is the CDR3, 45 bases in frame from the first base. The cohort consisted of 650 to 700 healthy bone marrow donors. At the time of sampling, every cohort member was nominally healthy, though immune exposures that went unrecorded were likely present. The donor tested CMV seropositive, placing the donor among the roughly 300 seropositive members of the cohort. A peripheral blood sample was provided by each donor, and peripheral blood mononuclear cells were used for TCR beta sequencing. Genomic DNA was extracted from the blood cell samples with the Qiagen DNeasy Blood Extraction Kit. A note on this clone: Its antigen remains undetermined. No base-level quality is on record; no much larger clone is a single base apart.

Libraries were constructed by the immunoSEQ multiplex PCR assay. The multiplex PCR relied on a mix of 60 forward primers for TCR Vbeta segments and 13 reverse primers for TCR Jbeta segments. The CDR3 region of rearranged TCR beta genes was amplified from genomic DNA by a multiplex PCR assay. The amplified TCR beta libraries were sequenced on the Illumina HiSeq System as 87-base-pair reads. The study's own analysis went as follows. A later analysis counted around 72 million unique TCR beta chains across the 670 or so repertoires, and some 11 million of these chains were shared by at least two donors. Raw reads were error-corrected and collapsed into unique sequences by a nearest-neighbor algorithm in which closely related sequences were merged to remove PCR and sequencing errors. Alignment of CDR3 sequences to IMGT reference sequences was used to assign V, D and J gene segments. For a sequence to be retained, a match of at least six nucleotides was required to both a V gene segment and a J gene segment. Rearrangements were called productive when the CDR3 lacked stop codons and stayed in frame with V and J; all others were non-productive. CDR3 was defined according to IMGT convention as the region running from the second conserved V-encoded cysteine to the conserved J-encoded phenylalanine. The earlier analysis of 587 of the donors excluded any sequence lacking an unambiguous match to a single V gene segment. An earlier analysis of a few hundred of the donors called V segments functional above 56.7% productive rearrangements and segregating when the between-donor standard deviation exceeded 5%. A statistical classification framework was built to diagnose cytomegalovirus status from the catalog of TCR beta chain sequences. V and J gene assignment, in a later analysis, came from comparing TCR nucleotide sequences with IMGT/GENE-DB human TR gene sequences. Using the TCRdist pipeline, a later analysis assigned CDR3 sequences along with most-parsimonious VDJ recombination scenarios. In a later analysis, each TCR beta chain was defined by its CDR3 amino acid sequence together with its V-gene family, and reads without a unique V-gene family were excluded. As a way to deal with suspected cross-contamination and a sequencing artifact, a later analysis dropped approximately 570 nucleotide sequences that were highly shared and had low generation probability. For each public chain, a later analysis derived a clonal expansion index from normalized ranks of inferred template counts within each repertoire. Generation probabilities in a later analysis came from a VDJ recombination model fitted to out-of-frame rearrangements, and those results were checked against IGoR. A later analysis scored TCR-TCR, TCR-HLA and TCR-CMV co-occurrence with hypergeometric tests, applying a repertoire-size bias correction to TCR pairs. In a later analysis, false discovery rates were estimated by permuting HLA or CMV assignments 20 times. In a later analysis, co-occurring TCRs were grouped with DBSCAN, and TCRdist sequence similarity was added when clustering was performed within HLA-allele-positive subsets. Repertoires with fewer than 30,000 or more than 120,000 public chains were left out of co-occurrence clustering, as were a handful of repertoires with anomalous nucleotide sharing. TCRdb limited this immuneACCESS table to in-frame rearrangements with V and J called. A share of clones is missing; checked studies link under half to unresolved V genes, and the rest is unexplained. V and J calls and clone size are as listed in that table; D and trimming were resolved from the DNA. Across this sample there are 150,000 or so clones, with around 70% seen only once. The top ten clones comprise 2.1% of the sample.

Sequences were obtained from PBMCs. This clonotype was sampled from a woman aged 60-75 years in good health and CMV-seropositive. Recombination connected TRBV28 to TRBJ1-1, and TRBD1 may be the D gene, going by 6 matching bases. DNA sequence: TGTGCCAGCAGTCCACAGGGTTTGGCGCGGACTGAAGCTTTCTTT. The translation is CASSPQGLARTEAFF.